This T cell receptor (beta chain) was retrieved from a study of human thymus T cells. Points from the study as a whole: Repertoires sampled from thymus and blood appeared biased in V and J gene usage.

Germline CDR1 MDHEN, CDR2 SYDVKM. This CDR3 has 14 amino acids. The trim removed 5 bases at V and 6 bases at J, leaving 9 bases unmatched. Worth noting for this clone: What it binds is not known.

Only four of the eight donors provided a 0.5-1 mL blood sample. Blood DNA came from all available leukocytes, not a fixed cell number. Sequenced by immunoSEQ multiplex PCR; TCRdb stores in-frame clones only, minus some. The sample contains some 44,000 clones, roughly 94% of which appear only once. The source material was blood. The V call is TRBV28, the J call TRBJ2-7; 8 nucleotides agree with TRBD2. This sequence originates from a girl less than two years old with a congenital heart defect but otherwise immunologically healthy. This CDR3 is CASSAGTRAAEQYF. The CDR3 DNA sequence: TGTGCCAGCAGTGCCGGGACTAGAGCTGCCGAGCAGTACTTC.